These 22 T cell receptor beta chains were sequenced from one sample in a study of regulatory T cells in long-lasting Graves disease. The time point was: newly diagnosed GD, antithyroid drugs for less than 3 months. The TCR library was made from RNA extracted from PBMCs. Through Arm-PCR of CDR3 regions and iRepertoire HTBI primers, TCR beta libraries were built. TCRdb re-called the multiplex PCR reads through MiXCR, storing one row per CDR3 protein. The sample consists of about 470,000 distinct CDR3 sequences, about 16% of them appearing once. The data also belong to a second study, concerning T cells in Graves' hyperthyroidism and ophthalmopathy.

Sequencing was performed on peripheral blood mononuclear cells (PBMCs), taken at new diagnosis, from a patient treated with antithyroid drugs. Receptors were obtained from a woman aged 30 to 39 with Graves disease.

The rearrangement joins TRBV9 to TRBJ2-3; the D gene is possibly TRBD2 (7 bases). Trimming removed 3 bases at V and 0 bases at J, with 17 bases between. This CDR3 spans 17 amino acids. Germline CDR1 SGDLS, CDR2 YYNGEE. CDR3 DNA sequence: TGTGCCAGCAGCGGACCCCCGGGGGGCGGTAGCACAGATACGCAGTATTTT. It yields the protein CASSGPPGGGSTDTQYF. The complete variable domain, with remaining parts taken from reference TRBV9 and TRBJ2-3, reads DSGVTQTPKHLITATGQRVTLRCSPRSGDLSVYWYQQSLDQGLQFLIQYYNGEERAKGNILERFSAQQFPDLHSELNLSSLELGDSALYFCASSGPPGGGSTDTQYFGPGTRLTVL.

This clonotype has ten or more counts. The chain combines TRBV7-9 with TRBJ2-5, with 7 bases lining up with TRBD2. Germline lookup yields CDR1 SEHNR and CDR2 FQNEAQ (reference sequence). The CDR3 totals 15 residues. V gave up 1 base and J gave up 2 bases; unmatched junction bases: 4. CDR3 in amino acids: CASSLGGGRQETQYF. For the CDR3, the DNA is TGTGCCAGCAGCTTAGGGGGCGGGAGACAAGAGACCCAGTACTTC.

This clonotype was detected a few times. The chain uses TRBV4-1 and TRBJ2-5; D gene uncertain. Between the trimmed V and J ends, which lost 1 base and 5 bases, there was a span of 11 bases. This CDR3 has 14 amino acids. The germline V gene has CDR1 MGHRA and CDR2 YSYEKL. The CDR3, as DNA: TGCGCCAGCAGCCAAGGAGGAATTTGGGAGACCCAGTACTTC. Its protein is CASSQGGIWETQYF.

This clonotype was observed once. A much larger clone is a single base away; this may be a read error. The CDR3 DNA is TGTGCCAGCAGTTACACAACTAGCGTGTTAGGCCCTGGGCTGGTCGAGCAGTACTTC. This codes for CASSYTTSVLGPGLVEQYF. The chain couples TRBV6-5 to TRBJ2-7; 7 bases fit TRBD2. Germline V lookup: CDR1 MNHEY, CDR2 SVGAGI. The CDR3 sequence is 19 residues long. Trimming cost V 2 bases and J 6 bases; bases outside gene matches: 22.

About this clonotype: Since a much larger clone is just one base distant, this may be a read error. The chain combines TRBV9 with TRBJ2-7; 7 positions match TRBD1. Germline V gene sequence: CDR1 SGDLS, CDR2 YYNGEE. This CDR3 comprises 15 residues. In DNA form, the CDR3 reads TGTGCCAGCAGCCCAAGCTCCGGGACAGCTTACGAGCGGTACTTC. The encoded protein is CASSPSSGTAYERYF. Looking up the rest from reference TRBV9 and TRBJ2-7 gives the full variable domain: DSGVTQTPKHLITATGQRVTLRCSPRSGDLSVYWYQQSLDQGLQFLIQYYNGEERAKGNILERFSAQQFPDLHSELNLSSLELGDSALYFCASSPSSGTAYERYFGPGTRLTVT.

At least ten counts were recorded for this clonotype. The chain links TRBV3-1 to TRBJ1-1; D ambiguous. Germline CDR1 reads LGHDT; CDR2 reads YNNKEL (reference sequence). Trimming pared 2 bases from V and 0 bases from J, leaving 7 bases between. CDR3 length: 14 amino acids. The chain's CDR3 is CASSQLDVNTEAFF. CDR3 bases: TGTGCCAGCAGCCAACTGGATGTGAACACTGAAGCTTTCTTT.

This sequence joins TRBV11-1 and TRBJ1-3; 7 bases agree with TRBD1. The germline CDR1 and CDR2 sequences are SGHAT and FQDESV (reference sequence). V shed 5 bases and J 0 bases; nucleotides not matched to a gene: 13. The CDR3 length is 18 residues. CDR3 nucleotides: TGTGCCAGCAGCGCCGGGACAGCAGTGGAGAGCTCTGGAAACACCATATATTTT. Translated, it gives CASSAGTAVESSGNTIYF.

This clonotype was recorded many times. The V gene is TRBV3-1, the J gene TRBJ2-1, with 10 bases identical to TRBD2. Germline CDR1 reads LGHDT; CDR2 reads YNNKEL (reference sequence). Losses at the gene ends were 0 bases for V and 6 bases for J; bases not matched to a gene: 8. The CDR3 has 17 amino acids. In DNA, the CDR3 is TGTGCCAGCAGCCAAGATCTTCCGGGACTAGCGTCCAATGAGCAGTTCTTC. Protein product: CASSQDLPGLASNEQFF.

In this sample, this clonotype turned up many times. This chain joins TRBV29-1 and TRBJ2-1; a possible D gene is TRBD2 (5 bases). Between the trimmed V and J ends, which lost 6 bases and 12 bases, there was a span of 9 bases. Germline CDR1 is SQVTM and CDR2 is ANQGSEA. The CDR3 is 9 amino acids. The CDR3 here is CSVDSGQFF. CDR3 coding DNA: TGCAGCGTGGACTCGGGGCAGTTCTTC.

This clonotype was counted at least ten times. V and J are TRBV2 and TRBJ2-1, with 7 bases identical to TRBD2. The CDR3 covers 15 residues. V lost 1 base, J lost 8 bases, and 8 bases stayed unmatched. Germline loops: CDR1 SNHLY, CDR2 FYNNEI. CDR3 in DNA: TGTGCCAGCAGTGAAGGGAGGACTAGGATGCATGAGCAGTTCTTC. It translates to CASSEGRTRMHEQFF.

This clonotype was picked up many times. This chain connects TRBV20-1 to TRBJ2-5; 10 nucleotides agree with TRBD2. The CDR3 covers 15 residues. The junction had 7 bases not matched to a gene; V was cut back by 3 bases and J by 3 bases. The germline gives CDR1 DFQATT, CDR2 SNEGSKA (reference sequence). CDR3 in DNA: TGCAGTGCTAGGGGGGCTAGCGGGAGAGAAGAGACCCAGTACTTC. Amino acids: CSARGASGREETQYF.

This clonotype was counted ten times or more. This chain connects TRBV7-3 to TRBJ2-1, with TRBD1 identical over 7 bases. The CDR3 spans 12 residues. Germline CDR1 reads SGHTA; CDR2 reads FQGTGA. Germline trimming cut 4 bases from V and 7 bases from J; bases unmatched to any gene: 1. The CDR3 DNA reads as TGTGCCAGCAGCTCAGGGGGTAATGAGCAGTTCTTC. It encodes CASSSGGNEQFF.

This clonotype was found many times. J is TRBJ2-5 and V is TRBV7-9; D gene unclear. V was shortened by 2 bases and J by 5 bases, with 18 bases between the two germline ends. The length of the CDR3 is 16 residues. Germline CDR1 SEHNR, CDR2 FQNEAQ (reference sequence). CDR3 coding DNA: TGTGCCAGCAGCTTATTGGTCCAGAACGTGGGGGAGACCCAGTACTTC. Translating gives CASSLLVQNVGETQYF. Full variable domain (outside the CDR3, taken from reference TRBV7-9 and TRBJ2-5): DTGVSQNPRHKITKRGQNVTFRCDPISEHNRLYWYRQTLGQGPEFLTYFQNEAQLEKSRLLSDRFSAERPKGSFSTLEIQRTEQGDSAMYLCASSLLVQNVGETQYFGPGTRLLVL.

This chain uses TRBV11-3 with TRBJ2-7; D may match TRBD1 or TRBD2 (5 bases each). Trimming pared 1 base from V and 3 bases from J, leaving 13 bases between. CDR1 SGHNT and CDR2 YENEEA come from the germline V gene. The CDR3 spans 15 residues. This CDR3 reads CASSLVPGTSYEQYF. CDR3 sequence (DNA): TGTGCCAGCAGCTTAGTGCCAGGGACGAGCTACGAGCAGTACTTC.

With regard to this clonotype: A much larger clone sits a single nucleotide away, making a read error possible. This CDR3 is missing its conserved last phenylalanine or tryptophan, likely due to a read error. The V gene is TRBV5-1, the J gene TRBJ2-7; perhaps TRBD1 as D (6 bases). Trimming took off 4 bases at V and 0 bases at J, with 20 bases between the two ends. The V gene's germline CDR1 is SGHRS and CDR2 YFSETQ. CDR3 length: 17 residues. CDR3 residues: CASSPEAQGESSYEQYL. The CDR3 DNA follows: TGCGCCAGCAGCCCAGAGGCACAGGGAGAAAGCTCCTACGAGCAGTACCTC.

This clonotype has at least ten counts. CDR3 in amino acids: CASSRQGAGGNTIYF. The CDR3 region has the DNA TGTGCCAGCAGTCGACAGGGGGCGGGAGGAAACACCATATATTTT. This sequence joins TRBV12-3 or TRBV12-4 and TRBJ1-3; 10 nucleotides match TRBD1. The CDR3 is 15 amino acids. The V segment lost 5 bases and the J segment 4 bases; nucleotides outside the gene matches: 5.

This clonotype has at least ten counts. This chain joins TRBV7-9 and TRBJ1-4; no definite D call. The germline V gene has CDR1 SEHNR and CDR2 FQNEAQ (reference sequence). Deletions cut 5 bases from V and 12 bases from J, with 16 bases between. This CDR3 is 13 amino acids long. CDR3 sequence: CASSTYGLAELFF. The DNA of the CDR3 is TGTGCCAGCAGCACCTACGGCCTTGCGGAACTGTTTTTT.

CDR3 residues: CASSQHLAGELLDEQFF. The CDR3 coding sequence is TGTGCCAGCAGCCAACACCTAGCGGGAGAGCTTCTGGATGAGCAGTTCTTC. V usage is TRBV7-3 and J usage is TRBJ2-1; 10 nucleotides match TRBD2. Per the germline V gene, CDR1 is SGHTA and CDR2 is FQGTGA. J gave up 8 bases and V 5 bases, and 15 bases lay outside the gene matches. CDR3 length: 17 amino acids.

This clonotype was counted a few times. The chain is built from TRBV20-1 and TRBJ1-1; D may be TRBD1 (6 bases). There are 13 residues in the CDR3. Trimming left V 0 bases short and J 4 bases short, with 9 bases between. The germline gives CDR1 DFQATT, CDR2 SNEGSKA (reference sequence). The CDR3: CSARDPRGTEAFF. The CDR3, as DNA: TGCAGTGCTAGAGATCCCAGGGGCACTGAAGCTTTCTTT.

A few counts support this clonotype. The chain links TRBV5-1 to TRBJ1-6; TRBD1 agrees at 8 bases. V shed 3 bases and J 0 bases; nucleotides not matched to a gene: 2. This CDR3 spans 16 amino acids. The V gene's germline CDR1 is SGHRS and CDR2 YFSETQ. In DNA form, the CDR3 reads TGCGCCAGCAGCTCAGGGGGCCGCTCCTATAATTCACCCCTCCACTTT. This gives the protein CASSSGGRSYNSPLHF. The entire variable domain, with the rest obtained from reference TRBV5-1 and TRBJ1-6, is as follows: KAGVTQTPRYLIKTRGQQVTLSCSPISGHRSVSWYQQTPGQGLQFLFEYFSETQRNKGNFPGRFSGRQFSNSRSEMNVSTLELGDSALYLCASSSGGRSYNSPLHFGNGTRLTVT.

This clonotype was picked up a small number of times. The chain's CDR3 is CATSDSNYGYTF. The CDR3 nucleotides are TGTGCCACCAGTGATTCCAACTATGGCTACACCTTC. The genes are TRBV24-1 and TRBJ1-2; D call uncertain. The CDR3 has 12 residues. Between the trimmed V and J ends, which lost 2 bases and 2 bases, there was a span of 2 bases. Germline CDR1 reads KGHDR; CDR2 reads SFDVKD.

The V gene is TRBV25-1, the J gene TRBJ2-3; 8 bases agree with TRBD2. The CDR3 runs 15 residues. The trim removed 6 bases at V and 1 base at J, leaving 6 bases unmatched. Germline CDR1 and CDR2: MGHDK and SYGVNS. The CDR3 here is CASSMPGLGTDTQYF. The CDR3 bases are TGTGCCAGCAGCATGCCGGGACTAGGCACAGATACGCAGTATTTT.